This T cell receptor beta chain emerged from a study of blood T cell repertoires in COVID-19. Across the whole study: The United States, Italy and Spain provided the acute and convalescent COVID-19 samples.

Produced via immunoSEQ multiplex PCR; TCRdb's table is partial and in-frame only. In the table there are a few hundred thousand clones, over 75% of which are singletons. The source is a man between 25 and 39 years old who had recovered from COVID-19. Sequenced material: PBMCs or T cells enriched from blood (not recorded which).

The CDR3, as DNA: TGTGCCATCCCGACAGGGGGCGGGAATGGCTACACCTTC. This sequence encodes CAIPTGGGNGYTF. V usage is TRBV10-3 and J usage is TRBJ1-2, with 10 bases fitting TRBD1. Germline CDR1 is ENHRY and CDR2 is SYGVKD. CDR3 length: 13 residues. After removal of 8 bases from V and 6 bases from J, the junction contained 6 bases not matched to a gene.